What follows are 30 T cell receptor beta chains derived from one specimen sequenced in a study of blood T cell repertoires in COVID-19 (dated by TCRdb to 2018 to 2021). The receptor library was made with the immunoSEQ multiplex PCR assay. As stored in TCRdb, this immuneACCESS dataset retains in-frame rearrangements with V and J assigned. A fraction of the clones does not appear; measured against another copy, unresolved V genes explain less than half of the discrepancy, and the remainder lacks a known reason. The sample table lists some 490,000 clones, approximately 83% of them with a count of one. The ten largest clones add up to about 3% of the sample. What was sequenced was peripheral blood. These receptor sequences come from a human donor in a cohort sampled during active COVID-19.

V is TRBV3-1 (or the pseudogene TRBV3-2) and J is TRBJ1-2, with 10 bases lining up with TRBD1. The V gene's germline CDR1 is LGHDT and CDR2 YNNKEL (reference sequence). The V and J ends lost 2 bases and 6 bases, in that order; junction bases with no gene match: 3. The CDR3 is 14 amino acids. CDR3 bases: TGTGCCAGCAGCCAAAGGACAGGGGGTGATGGCTACACCTTC. Amino acid sequence: CASSQRTGGDGYTF.

This chain links TRBV6-5 with TRBJ2-1; 11 bases agree with TRBD2. This CDR3 contains 15 residues. CDR1 is MNHEY, CDR2 SVGAGI, per germline. Trimming cost V 5 bases and J 4 bases; bases outside gene matches: 4. CDR3 in amino acids: CASSQGLAEYNEQFF. Here the CDR3 DNA reads TGTGCCAGCAGTCAGGGACTAGCGGAATACAATGAGCAGTTCTTC.

The V and J genes are TRBV9 and TRBJ2-2; 9 bases fit TRBD1. J lost 5 bases, V lost 0 bases, and 8 bases had no gene match. The CDR3 is made up of 17 amino acids. The germline V gene has CDR1 SGDLS and CDR2 YYNGEE. CDR3 loop: CASSVVDRGLRTGELFF. The CDR3 nucleotides read TGTGCCAGCAGCGTAGTGGACAGGGGCCTTCGGACCGGGGAGCTGTTTTTT.

The V call is TRBV3-1 (or the pseudogene TRBV3-2), the J call TRBJ2-5; TRBD1 is a possible D gene (5 bases). The CDR3 loop spans 16 amino acids. Germline loops: CDR1 LGHDT, CDR2 YNNKEL (reference sequence). V was shortened by 0 bases and J by 7 bases, with 18 bases between the two germline ends. The CDR3 DNA reads TGTGCCAGCAGCCAAGACAGGGCCATCCTCGGTGGGACCCAGTACTTC. Its translation: CASSQDRAILGGTQYF.

This clone was detected only a few times. In nucleotides, the CDR3 is TGTGCCAGCAGGGCAGGGAGGCTGTATGGCTACACCTTC. Protein: CASRAGRLYGYTF. The rearrangement joins TRBV6-5 to TRBJ1-2; tentatively, D is TRBD1 (5 bases). This CDR3 spans 13 amino acids. Between the trimmed V and J ends, which lost 6 bases and 5 bases, there was a span of 13 bases. The germline CDR1 and CDR2 sequences are MNHEY and SVGAGI.

The chain recombines TRBV14 with TRBJ2-1, with TRBD2 matching 15 bases. Germline V gene lookup returns CDR1 SGHDN and CDR2 FVKESK. The V segment lost 2 bases and the J segment 8 bases; nucleotides outside the gene matches: 13. The CDR3 has 19 amino acids. The CDR3 here is CASSQLRTSGRAFRYEQFF. For the CDR3, the DNA is TGTGCCAGCAGCCAACTCAGGACTAGCGGGAGGGCCTTTAGGTATGAGCAGTTCTTC. Variable domain in full (rest from reference TRBV14 and TRBJ2-1): EAGVTQFPSHSVIEKGQTVTLRCDPISGHDNLYWYRRVMGKEIKFLLHFVKESKQDESGMPNNRFLAERTGGTYSTLKVQPAELEDSGVYFCASSQLRTSGRAFRYEQFFGPGTRLTVL.

The chain uses TRBV5-4 and TRBJ2-3, with TRBD2 matching over 9 bases. This CDR3 is 16 amino acids long. The V gene's germline CDR1 is SGHNT and CDR2 YYREEE (reference sequence). V gave up 4 bases and J gave up 3 bases; unmatched junction bases: 9. The CDR3 reads CASSGPGGRATDTQYF. CDR3 bases: TGTGCCAGCAGCGGCCCTGGCGGGAGGGCAACAGATACGCAGTATTTT.

The chain recombines TRBV27 with TRBJ1-4; D is uncertain. CDR3 length: 14 residues. V lost 2 bases and J 0 bases, leaving 4 bases between the germline ends. CDR1 MNHEY and CDR2 SMNVEV come from the germline V gene (reference sequence). The chain's CDR3 is CASSLGSTNEKLFF. As DNA, the CDR3 is TGTGCCAGCAGTTTAGGCTCAACTAATGAAAAACTGTTTTTT.

The chain is built from TRBV30 and TRBJ1-2; tentative D call: TRBD1 (5 bases). This CDR3 has 12 residues. The V and J ends lost 0 bases and 8 bases respectively, with 10 bases between them. Germline V gives CDR1 GTSNPN, CDR2 SVGIG (reference sequence). The CDR3 nucleotides read TGTGCCTGGAGTGTAGGGGTTCCCGGCTACACCTTC. Translated: CAWSVGVPGYTF.

V gene TRBV7-8 combines with J gene TRBJ1-5; 10 bases fit TRBD1. Unmatched junction bases numbered 2, after V lost 1 base and J lost 5 bases. This CDR3 is built from 15 residues. Germline CDR1 SGHVS, CDR2 FQNEAQ. The CDR3 loop reads CASSLVGTGDQPQHF. Here the CDR3 DNA reads TGTGCCAGCAGCTTAGTTGGGACAGGGGATCAGCCCCAGCATTTT.

The chain links TRBV2 to TRBJ2-5, with 10 positions matching TRBD1. The germline V gene encodes CDR1 SNHLY and CDR2 FYNNEI. The CDR3 consists of 14 residues. The junction had 6 bases not matched to a gene; V was cut back by 6 bases and J by 5 bases. CDR3 sequence: CASSPGTGDETQYF. The CDR3 DNA follows: TGTGCCAGCAGCCCCGGGACAGGGGACGAGACCCAGTACTTC.

The V gene is TRBV7-3, the J gene TRBJ2-7, with 7 nucleotides matching TRBD2. The CDR3 sequence is 13 residues long. Trimming cost V 0 bases and J 6 bases; bases outside gene matches: 2. CDR1 is SGHTA and CDR2 is FQGTGA in the germline V gene. The CDR3: CASSLTREAEQYF. CDR3 in DNA: TGTGCCAGCAGCTTAACCCGGGAGGCCGAGCAGTACTTC.

The chain joins TRBV28 to TRBJ1-5; perhaps TRBD1 as D (5 bases). V was clipped by 7 bases and J by 2 bases, with 12 bases between them. Germline CDR1 reads MDHEN; CDR2 reads SYDVKM. The CDR3 spans 14 residues. The CDR3 loop reads CASTIGGGNQPQHF. Written as DNA, the CDR3 is TGTGCCAGCACCATCGGGGGGGGCAATCAGCCCCAGCATTTT.

This clone has a count of ten or more. Other DNA variants within this sample encode the same CDR3. The chain couples TRBV5-1 to TRBJ2-2; D is perhaps TRBD1 (5 bases). The germline CDR1 and CDR2 sequences are SGHRS and YFSETQ. Trimming cost V 1 base and J 5 bases, with 12 bases left between them. This CDR3 has 15 amino acids. CDR3 loop: CASSLQAGLTGELFF. The CDR3 DNA follows: TGCGCCAGCAGCTTGCAGGCAGGGTTAACCGGGGAGCTGTTTTTT. Full variable domain (missing parts from reference TRBV5-1 and TRBJ2-2): KAGVTQTPRYLIKTRGQQVTLSCSPISGHRSVSWYQQTPGQGLQFLFEYFSETQRNKGNFPGRFSGRQFSNSRSEMNVSTLELGDSALYLCASSLQAGLTGELFFGEGSRLTVL.

This clone was observed once. The chain carries TRBV29-1 and TRBJ2-7; 10 bases match TRBD2. This CDR3 has 16 amino acids. Germline V gives CDR1 SQVTM, CDR2 ANQGSEA. Losses at the gene ends were 1 base for V and 2 bases for J; bases not matched to a gene: 8. The CDR3 region has the DNA TGCAGCGTTGAAGCTCCATCTAGCGGGAGTCCCTACGAGCAGTACTTC. Its translation is CSVEAPSSGSPYEQYF.

This chain joins TRBV27 and TRBJ2-3; 9 bases fit TRBD2. CDR3 length equals 12 residues. Germline V gene sequence: CDR1 MNHEY, CDR2 SMNVEV (reference sequence). The ends lost 4 bases at V and 14 bases at J; junction bases unmatched: 7. The CDR3 bases are TGTGCCAGCAGTTCTATTGGGACTAGCTGGTATTTT. Protein: CASSSIGTSWYF.

The V and J genes are TRBV25-1 and TRBJ2-1, with a tentative D call TRBD2 (6 bases). V was clipped by 0 bases and J by 4 bases, with 10 bases between them. CDR3 length: 15 amino acids. Per germline, CDR1 MGHDK and CDR2 SYGVNS. The CDR3 DNA follows: TGTGCCAGCAGTGAATATAGCGGTGCTTACAATGAGCAGTTCTTC. Translated, it gives CASSEYSGAYNEQFF.

The sample holds a few counts of this clone. This rearrangement joins TRBV6-2 or TRBV6-3 to TRBJ2-5; the D gene is possibly TRBD1 (6 bases). In germline, CDR1 is MNHEY, CDR2 SVGEGT. This CDR3 contains 15 residues. Trimming removed 4 bases at V and 2 bases at J, with 14 bases between. CDR3 protein: CASSLRDTPQETQYF. In DNA, the CDR3 is TGTGCCAGCAGTTTAAGGGACACCCCTCAAGAGACCCAGTACTTC.

V is TRBV9 and J is TRBJ2-3; 7 bases match TRBD2. V trimming: 1 base; J trimming: 5 bases; junction bases outside the gene matches: 7. The germline V gene encodes CDR1 SGDLS and CDR2 YYNGEE. CDR3 size: 15 residues. The CDR3 DNA follows: TGTGCCAGCAGCGTACCGGGAGTAGCGGGAGATACGCAGTATTTT. Encoded protein: CASSVPGVAGDTQYF. Filled out from reference TRBV9 and TRBJ2-3, the complete variable domain reads DSGVTQTPKHLITATGQRVTLRCSPRSGDLSVYWYQQSLDQGLQFLIQYYNGEERAKGNILERFSAQQFPDLHSELNLSSLELGDSALYFCASSVPGVAGDTQYFGPGTRLTVL.

The V gene is TRBV5-1, the J gene TRBJ1-5; D possibly corresponds to TRBD1 (6 bases). The CDR3 spans 14 residues. V was clipped by 3 bases and J by 0 bases, with 7 bases between them. The V gene's germline CDR1 is SGHRS and CDR2 YFSETQ. The CDR3 region has the DNA TGCGCCAGCAGCTCAGGGGATAGCAATCAGCCCCAGCATTTT. Translation gives CASSSGDSNQPQHF.

The chain uses TRBV7-2 and TRBJ1-1; D not certain. Germline V gene sequence: CDR1 SGHTA, CDR2 FQGNSA. This CDR3 comprises 15 residues. Trimming removed 0 bases from V and 2 bases from J, with 10 bases in between. CDR3 nucleotide sequence: TGTGCCAGCAGCTTAGCGAACAGTGCAAACACTGAAGCTTTCTTT. It codes for CASSLANSANTEAFF.

This chain links TRBV19 with TRBJ2-7, with D possibly being TRBD2 (5 bases). V dropped 1 base and J dropped 2 bases, with 6 bases sitting between them. The CDR3 has 13 residues. Germline CDR1 LNHDA, CDR2 SQIVND (reference sequence). CDR3 sequence (DNA): TGTGCCAGTAGTATAGGAGCGGCCTACGAGCAGTACTTC. Amino acid sequence: CASSIGAAYEQYF.

In its sample, this clone was seen once. This chain's CDR3 is CASSPTSPGELFF. Written as DNA, the CDR3 is TGTGCCAGCTCACCAACGAGCCCCGGGGAGCTGTTTTTT. V usage is TRBV18 and J usage is TRBJ2-2; no firm D call. The CDR3 extends over 13 amino acids. Germline CDR1 is KGHSH and CDR2 is LQKENI. Trimming removed 2 bases at V and 6 bases at J, with 7 bases between.

This chain joins TRBV7-3 and TRBJ1-2; D is perhaps TRBD1 (5 bases). V was cut by 0 bases and J by 7 bases, with 9 bases left in between. The CDR3 length is 13 residues. CDR1 and CDR2 (germline): SGHTA, FQGTGA. The CDR3 DNA reads as TGTGCCAGCAGCTTAACCAGGGAGGCTGGCTACACCTTC. Translated: CASSLTREAGYTF.

This chain connects TRBV5-1 to TRBJ1-2; TRBD1 agrees at 8 bases. The CDR3 runs to 16 residues. V lost 5 bases, J lost 1 base, and 10 bases stayed unmatched. Germline-derived CDR1 and CDR2 are SGHRS and YFSETQ. The CDR3 spells CASSLTGEYGNYGYTF. Written as DNA, the CDR3 is TGCGCCAGCAGTTTGACAGGGGAGTACGGTAACTATGGCTACACCTTC.

Only one count was recorded for this clone. The chain carries TRBV19 and TRBJ1-1; no clear D gene. V gave up 6 bases and J gave up 0 bases, with 20 bases separating them. The CDR3 is 17 amino acids. Germline V gene data show CDR1 as LNHDA and CDR2 as SQIVND (reference sequence). The CDR3 region has the DNA TGTGCCAGTAGAACTTCGGGGTGGACCCCAATGAACACTGAAGCTTTCTTT. Translating gives CASRTSGWTPMNTEAFF.

This clone appeared once. The V gene is TRBV9, the J gene TRBJ1-2; the D is unclear. The CDR3 is 13 amino acids. The germline gives CDR1 SGDLS, CDR2 YYNGEE. Deletions cut 0 bases from V and 6 bases from J, with 9 bases between. The CDR3 spells CASSVGQADGYTF. CDR3 nucleotides: TGTGCCAGCAGCGTAGGCCAAGCGGATGGCTACACCTTC.

This chain joins TRBV19 and TRBJ1-2; 7 bases are shared with TRBD1. Losses at the gene ends were 6 bases for V and 7 bases for J; bases not matched to a gene: 11. CDR3 length: 14 residues. Germline V gene sequence: CDR1 LNHDA, CDR2 SQIVND (reference sequence). In nucleotides, the CDR3 is TGTGCCAGTAGCCCCTTAGGGACAGTTTTTGGCTACACCTTC. Translated: CASSPLGTVFGYTF.

Comments on this clone: Within the sample, other DNA sequences also encode this same CDR3. The chain is built from TRBV11-2 and TRBJ1-1, with a possible D match to TRBD1 (5 bases). The CDR3 covers 13 residues. Germline assignment: CDR1 SGHAT and CDR2 FQNNGV. Trimming removed 0 bases from V and 4 bases from J, with 6 bases in between. CDR3 DNA sequence: TGTGCCAGCAGCTTAGACAGGGCCACTGAAGCTTTCTTT. This encodes CASSLDRATEAFF.

The genes are TRBV7-3 and TRBJ2-5, with 7 bases that match TRBD1. Per the germline V gene, CDR1 is SGHTA and CDR2 is FQGTGA. The ends lost 0 bases at V and 0 bases at J; junction bases unmatched: 1. The CDR3 contains 15 residues. The CDR3 sequence: CASSLTGQDQETQYF. For the CDR3, the DNA is TGTGCCAGCAGCTTAACCGGACAGGACCAAGAGACCCAGTACTTC.